This TCR beta chain was obtained from a study of blood T cells in healthy people across ages. Across the study: Roughly one uniquely barcoded beta molecule per two T cells was captured.

V lost 3 bases, J lost 7 bases, and 8 bases stayed unmatched. This CDR3 has 14 residues. Germline V gene data show CDR1 as MNHEY and CDR2 as SMNVEV (reference sequence). With a J-beta primer mix and a sample-barcoded 5' primer, a second PCR ran about 7 to 12 cycles. Each CDR3 protein is one row after TCRdb ran MiXCR on the 5' RACE reads. The sample has 980,000 or so distinct CDR3 sequences, 40% to 60% seen once. This clonotype was sampled from a man aged 30 to 39 in good health. Sequencing was done on a sample of blood. The V call is TRBV27, the J call TRBJ1-2; the match to TRBD1 covers 7 bases. The CDR3 region is CASSFLTGVSGYTF. For the CDR3, the DNA is TGTGCCAGCAGTTTCTTAACAGGGGTGTCTGGCTACACCTTC.